This TCR beta chain was obtained from a study of T cells after yellow fever vaccination. Overall study context: Low-cell-number fractions were prepared with SMART-Seq v4 Ultra Low Input.

This clonotype was seen more than once but under ten times. The TCR cDNA carried a universal primer site and UMIs from 5'RACE template switching. One entry per CDR3 protein results from TCRdb running MiXCR on the 5' RACE reads. The sample lists more than 350,000 distinct CDR3 sequences, around a tenth occurring once. J was trimmed by 5 bases and V by 0 bases; bases with no gene match: 3. Per germline, CDR1 SGHNT and CDR2 YYREEE (reference sequence). The CDR3 runs to 15 residues. V is TRBV5-4 and J is TRBJ2-1; 9 positions agree with TRBD2. The receptor's source is a man younger than 35 who received the YFV17D yellow fever vaccine. Sequenced material: PBMCs, taken on the day of the first yellow fever vaccination. The CDR3 DNA reads as TGTGCCAGCAGCTTGGGGCGGGGGGGAGACAATGAGCAGTTCTTC. Translated: CASSLGRGGDNEQFF.